The clone carrying this T cell receptor (beta chain) has just a few counts. Its target is unknown. With 60 Vbeta and 13 Jbeta primers, the PCR was carried out. Repertoires were generated with immunoSEQ multiplex PCR, while TCRdb's copy carries only in-frame clones and drops some. The top ten hold over 0.95% of the sample, which has about 230,000 clones, roughly 90% seen once. Trimming left V 0 bases short and J 1 base short, with 6 bases between. This CDR3 is built from 13 residues. Germline V lookup: CDR1 GTSNPN, CDR2 SVGIG (reference sequence). This record comes from a study of cytomegalovirus exposure and HLA in healthy donors. General study points: In a later analysis, across HLA loci, associated TCR counts were highest for DRB1, lowest for HLA-C.

J is TRBJ1-1 and V is TRBV30; D is undetermined. Sequenced sample: PBMCs. The TCR originated in a woman younger than 35 in good health and CMV-seronegative. CDR3 loop: CAWSVHGNTEAFF. The CDR3 coding sequence is TGTGCCTGGAGTGTACATGGGAACACTGAAGCTTTCTTT.